The 29 T cell receptor beta chains below all came from one sample that was sequenced in a study of breast tumors, draining lymph nodes, adjacent tissues. TCRdb fed the multiplex PCR reads into MiXCR, producing one record per CDR3 protein. Of 170,000 or so distinct CDR3 sequences in the sample, roughly 30% are singletons; the top ten hold 3.5% to 4.5%. Axillary draining lymph nodes of breast cancer patients supplied the node samples. Sequences were obtained from axillary lymph node tissue. These TCRs come from a female donor with breast cancer. Some clones in this sample may be carry-over from other donors' samples.

This clonotype has a single count. The rearrangement links TRBV4-2 to TRBJ2-6; tentative D call: TRBD2 (5 bases). V lost 8 bases and J 0 bases, leaving 11 bases between the germline ends. This CDR3 comprises 15 residues. Germline V lookup: CDR1 LGHNA, CDR2 YNFKEQ. DNA for the CDR3: TGTGCCAGCGGGGAGAGGGCCTCTGGGGCCAACGTCCTGACTTTC. It codes for CASGERASGANVLTF.

This clonotype came up many times. The rearrangement joins TRBV20-1 to TRBJ2-7; the match to TRBD2 covers 10 bases. Per the germline V gene, CDR1 is DFQATT and CDR2 is SNEGSKA (reference sequence). After removal of 0 bases from V and 2 bases from J, the junction contained 10 bases not matched to a gene. This CDR3 comprises 17 residues. CDR3 DNA sequence: TGCAGTGCTAGAGATTTGATAGCGGGAGGTAACGCCTACGAGCAGTACTTC. Amino acid sequence: CSARDLIAGGNAYEQYF.

This clonotype came up many times. The J gene is TRBJ2-7, the V gene TRBV13, with a possible D match to TRBD2 (5 bases). Germline V CDR1 and CDR2: PRHDT, FYEKMQ (reference sequence). The CDR3 totals 13 residues. Deletions cut 5 bases from V and 5 bases from J, with 13 bases between. CDR3 residues: CASSHGLGDEQYF. The CDR3 DNA sequence: TGTGCCAGCAGCCACGGTCTGGGAGACGAGCAGTACTTC. The complete variable domain, with remaining parts taken from reference TRBV13 and TRBJ2-7, reads AAGVIQSPRHLIKEKRETATLKCYPIPRHDTVYWYQQGPGQDPQFLISFYEKMQSDKGSIPDRFSAQQFSDYHSELNMSSLELGDSALYFCASSHGLGDEQYFGPGTRLTVT.

Regarding this clonotype: This may arise from a read error, as a much more abundant clone is one base away. This chain links TRBV9 with TRBJ2-3; D might be TRBD1 or TRBD2, each matching 5 bases. CDR3 length: 14 amino acids. CDR1 and CDR2 (germline): SGDLS, YYNGEE. In DNA form, the CDR3 reads TGTGCCAGCAGCGTAGAAGGGGTGGGAGATACGCAGTCTTTT. It codes for CASSVEGVGDTQSF. The variable domain in full, completed from reference TRBV9 and TRBJ2-3, reads DSGVTQTPKHLITATGQRVTLRCSPRSGDLSVYWYQQSLDQGLQFLIQYYNGEERAKGNILERFSAQQFPDLHSELNLSSLELGDSALYFCASSVEGVGDTQSFGPGTRLTVL.

This clonotype occurred many times. The chain has TRBV4-1 and TRBJ1-5; tentatively, D is TRBD1 (6 bases). Germline CDR1 MGHRA, CDR2 YSYEKL. V lost 4 bases and J lost 5, with 18 bases in between. This CDR3 comprises 16 residues. For the CDR3, the DNA is TGCGCCAGCAGCCCGAGCCCCAGGGGTGCAGATCAGCCCCAGCATTTT. This codes for CASSPSPRGADQPQHF.

The V and J genes are TRBV19 and TRBJ2-7, with D tentatively TRBD1 or TRBD2 (6 bases each). V lost 4 bases, J lost 3 bases, and 16 bases lay in between. The CDR3 consists of 15 residues. Germline CDR1 and CDR2: LNHDA and SQIVND (reference sequence). Here the CDR3 DNA reads TGTGCCAGTAGTAGGGTGGGGGGCCGGGGCTACGAGCAGTACTTC. Encoded protein: CASSRVGGRGYEQYF.

About this clonotype: A much larger clone is a single base away; this may be a read error. The genes are TRBV13 and TRBJ1-3, with unresolved D. CDR1 and CDR2 (germline): PRHDT, FYEKMQ (reference sequence). CDR3 size: 18 residues. V was cut by 5 bases and J by 2 bases, with 22 bases left in between. CDR3 loop: CASSMLPNYNRPGNTIYF. Written as DNA, the CDR3 is TGTGCCAGCAGCATGCTGCCCAATTATAACCGCCCTGGAAACACCATATATTTT.

Points on this clonotype: A single base separates this from a much larger clone, so it may be a read error. The chain is built from TRBV20-1 and TRBJ1-5; no definite D call. The V gene's germline CDR1 is DFQATT and CDR2 SNEGSKA (reference sequence). CDR3 length equals 15 residues. V gave up 7 bases and J gave up 6 bases, with 22 bases separating them. The CDR3 sequence is CSVLGPGPKTQPQHF. CDR3 in DNA: TGCAGTGTTCTAGGTCCAGGCCCGAAAACTCAGCCCCAGCATTTT.

This clonotype was found many times. The genes are TRBV6-5 and TRBJ1-2, with 11 positions matching TRBD1. Germline assignment: CDR1 MNHEY and CDR2 SVGAGI. Unmatched junction bases numbered 3, after V lost 2 bases and J lost 7 bases. The length of the CDR3 is 14 residues. This chain's CDR3 is CASSYHGTGGGYTF. CDR3 coding DNA: TGTGCCAGCAGTTACCACGGGACAGGGGGTGGCTACACCTTC.

This clonotype was observed many times. A much bigger clone sits one base away, suggesting this may be a read error. The chain couples TRBV24-1 to TRBJ2-5; D might be TRBD1 (5 bases). CDR1 is KGHDR and CDR2 is SFDVKD in the germline V gene. The CDR3 runs to 16 residues. The V gene lost 0 bases and the J gene lost 2 bases, with 12 bases spanning the gap. CDR3 nucleotide sequence: TGTGCCACCAGTGATTTGTATGGGGCAGGACAAGAGACCCAGTACTTC. Its translation is CATSDLYGAGQETQYF.

Details on this clonotype: This may stem from a read error, because a much larger clone lies one nucleotide away. The chain uses TRBV19 and TRBJ2-7, with D possibly being TRBD1 (6 bases). Germline loops: CDR1 LNHDA, CDR2 SQIVND (reference sequence). The CDR3 runs 13 residues. CDR3 DNA sequence: TGTGCCGGTAGTATAGGGGGTGCCTACGAGCAGTACTTC. Translated: CAGSIGGAYEQYF.

Details on this clonotype: A much larger clone lies one base from this, so it may be a read error. The V gene is TRBV11-3, the J gene TRBJ2-7, with a weak D call TRBD1 (6 bases). This CDR3 has 15 amino acids. V was clipped by 1 base and J by 1 base, with 11 bases between them. Germline assignment: CDR1 SGHNT and CDR2 YENEEA. The CDR3 coding sequence is TGTGCCAGCAGCTTAGTCCGACAGGCTTCCTACGAGCAGTACTTC. Its protein product is CASSLVRQASYEQYF.

This clonotype came up many times. The junction and the germline gene differ at one end; a read error may be behind it. The chain joins TRBV7-7 to TRBJ1-3, with D possibly being TRBD1 (5 bases). Germline CDR1 is SSHAT and CDR2 is FNYEAQ (reference sequence). The CDR3 extends over 17 amino acids. CDR3 region: CASSLEIGASSGNTIYF. CDR3 coding DNA: TGTGCTAGCAGCTTAGAAATCGGGGCTAGTTCTGGAAACACCATATATTTT. The full variable domain, in which reference TRBV7-7 and TRBJ1-3 provide the parts outside the CDR3, is GAGVSQSPRYKVTKRGQDVTLRCDPISSHATLYWYQQALGQGPEFLTYFNYEAQPDKSGLPSDRFSAERPEGSISTLTIQRTEQRDSAMYRCASSLEIGASSGNTIYFGEGSWLTVV.

V usage is TRBV20-1 and J usage is TRBJ1-1; TRBD1 is a possible D gene (6 bases). Germline CDR1 is DFQATT and CDR2 is SNEGSKA (reference sequence). V was trimmed by 6 bases and J by 5 bases, leaving 10 bases between them. The CDR3 has 11 residues. The CDR3 DNA reads TGCAGTGCATTAGGGGGGACTGAAGCTTTCTTT. It yields the protein CSALGGTEAFF.

This clonotype was counted between two and nine times. The rearrangement links TRBV27 to TRBJ1-2; 8 bases agree with TRBD1. The V segment lost 2 bases and the J segment 8 bases; nucleotides outside the gene matches: 4. CDR1 is MNHEY and CDR2 is SMNVEV in the germline V gene (reference sequence). The CDR3 has 13 residues. DNA for the CDR3: TGTGCCAGCAGTTTACAGGGGGCTGGGGGCTACACCTTC. It encodes CASSLQGAGGYTF.

The V gene is TRBV3-1, the J gene TRBJ2-3; 7 nucleotides agree with TRBD1. This CDR3 has 13 amino acids. Trimming at V came to 3 bases and at J to 9 bases, leaving 6 bases not matched to a gene. Germline values: CDR1 LGHDT, CDR2 YNNKEL (reference sequence). DNA of the CDR3: TGTGCCAGCAGCCAGCCAGACAGGGTAACGCAGTATTTT. Translating gives CASSQPDRVTQYF.

This clonotype was found many times. This chain connects TRBV24-1 to TRBJ2-3, with 7 bases aligning to TRBD1. The CDR3 runs to 15 residues. CDR1 and CDR2 (germline): KGHDR, SFDVKD. The ends lost 2 bases at V and 2 bases at J; junction bases unmatched: 3. The chain's CDR3 is CATSDSGTVTDTQYF. CDR3 sequence (DNA): TGTGCCACCAGTGATTCCGGGACAGTCACAGATACGCAGTATTTT.

As concerns this clonotype: A junction boundary mismatches the germline segment, possibly from a read error. This chain uses TRBV2 with TRBJ1-5; the D gene is possibly TRBD1 (6 bases). Per germline, CDR1 SNHLY and CDR2 FYNNEI. This CDR3 has 16 residues. CDR3 protein: CASSEHRTVSNQLQHF. For the CDR3, the DNA is TGTGCTAGCAGTGAACACCGGACAGTTAGCAATCAGCTCCAGCATTTT. The full variable domain, completed using reference TRBV2 and TRBJ1-5, is EPEVTQTPSHQVTQMGQEVILRCVPISNHLYFYWYRQILGQKVEFLVSFYNNEISEKSEIFDDQFSVERPDGSNFTLKIRSTKLEDSAMYFCASSEHRTVSNQLQHFGDGTRLSIL.

In this sample, this clonotype turned up a few times. This clone may be a read error of a much larger clone one base away. This sequence joins TRBV20-1 and TRBJ2-5; 9 bases agree with TRBD1. The CDR3 sequence is 13 residues long. Germline V gene sequence: CDR1 DFQATT, CDR2 SNEGSKA (reference sequence). The CDR3 reads CSAGDRGVETQCF. CDR3 coding DNA: TGCAGTGCTGGAGACAGGGGGGTAGAGACCCAGTGCTTC.

As for this clonotype: A much larger clone differs from this one at a single base, so this may be a read error. The chain couples TRBV9 to TRBJ2-1, with 7 bases identical to TRBD1. Germline CDR1 reads SGDLS; CDR2 reads YYNGEE. The CDR3 totals 14 residues. In DNA form, the CDR3 reads TGTGCCAGCAGCGTAGGGACAGGCTACAATGAGCAGTCCTTC. This gives the protein CASSVGTGYNEQSF.

This clonotype was seen many times. The V call is TRBV29-1, the J call TRBJ2-1, with TRBD2 identical over 8 bases. This CDR3 is built from 15 residues. In germline, CDR1 is SQVTM, CDR2 ANQGSEA. After removal of 3 bases from V and 7 bases from J, the junction contained 11 bases not matched to a gene. This CDR3 is CSVDGVGRDLNEQFF. The CDR3 coding sequence is TGCAGCGTTGACGGGGTCGGGAGGGACTTAAATGAGCAGTTCTTC.

The V and J genes are TRBV7-3 and TRBJ1-3; D is unresolved. V lost 5 bases to trimming and J lost 0 bases, with 11 bases between them. CDR1 and CDR2 from the germline V gene are SGHTA and FQGTGA. This CDR3 region has 15 residues. This CDR3 reads CASSPESSSGNTIYF. CDR3 in DNA: TGTGCCAGCAGCCCAGAGTCCAGCTCTGGAAACACCATATATTTT.

There are many counts of this clonotype. This chain uses TRBV9 with TRBJ2-3, with 7 bases that match TRBD1. The germline gives CDR1 SGDLS, CDR2 YYNGEE. V gave up 3 bases and J gave up 3 bases; unmatched junction bases: 7. The CDR3 is 15 amino acids. The CDR3 loop is CASSAGQVSTDTQYF. The DNA for the CDR3 is TGTGCCAGCAGCGCCGGACAGGTCTCGACAGATACGCAGTATTTT.

This chain links TRBV30 with TRBJ2-4; 11 nucleotides align to TRBD2. Trimming took 0 bases from V and 6 from J; bases not matched to a gene: 4. CDR1 and CDR2 (germline): GTSNPN, SVGIG (reference sequence). This CDR3 has 15 amino acids. CDR3 sequence reads: CAWSVLAGAGNIQYF. DNA of the CDR3: TGTGCCTGGAGTGTACTAGCGGGAGCGGGAAACATTCAGTACTTC.

A few counts support this clonotype. The chain combines TRBV3-1 with TRBJ1-2; D remains ambiguous. Trimming removed 3 bases at V and 14 bases at J, with 13 bases between. The length of the CDR3 is 11 residues. Germline V lookup: CDR1 LGHDT, CDR2 YNNKEL (reference sequence). CDR3 nucleotide sequence: TGTGCCAGCAGCCAGATGACCGAGAGTACCTTC. Protein: CASSQMTESTF.

V usage is TRBV10-3 and J usage is TRBJ2-3; 7 bases line up with TRBD1. This CDR3 is 11 amino acids long. Germline trimming cut 9 bases from V and 8 bases from J; bases unmatched to any gene: 5. From germline, CDR1 is ENHRY and CDR2 SYGVKD. CDR3: CAIGAGGTQYF. The CDR3 DNA is TGTGCCATAGGGGCAGGGGGTACGCAGTATTTT.

At least ten counts were recorded for this clonotype. This sequence joins TRBV11-1 and TRBJ2-7; D is possibly TRBD2 (5 bases). Germline V gene lookup returns CDR1 SGHAT and CDR2 FQDESV (reference sequence). The CDR3 is made up of 15 amino acids. The germline V and J ends were trimmed by 1 base and 2 bases, with 12 bases remaining between them. The CDR3: CASSLDGGPPYEQYF. CDR3 DNA: TGTGCCAGCAGCTTAGACGGCGGGCCTCCCTACGAGCAGTACTTC.

The rearrangement uses TRBV24-1 and TRBJ2-3; a weak D match, TRBD1 (6 bases). This CDR3 has 12 amino acids. Germline values: CDR1 KGHDR, CDR2 SFDVKD. Trimming removed 9 bases at V and 5 bases at J, with 11 bases between. The CDR3 reads CATDQGQDTQYF. Written as DNA, the CDR3 is TGTGCCACCGACCAGGGACAAGATACGCAGTATTTT.

With respect to this clonotype: This likely comes from a read error, as the CDR3 has no conserved phenylalanine or tryptophan at its end. No DNA is shown, since the ends of the CDR3 on it are uncertain; the CDR3 is the one TCRdb lists. The V and J genes are TRBV20-1 and TRBJ1-4; the table's D call, TRBD1, was not checked against the DNA. The CDR3 spans 9 amino acids, including both terminal residues. The germline V gene has CDR1 DFQATT and CDR2 SNEGSKA (reference sequence). Here the CDR3 reads CSARGLDSY.